This TCR beta chain originates from a study of T cells in Graves' hyperthyroidism and ophthalmopathy. Regions amplified from RNA transcripts were the TCR beta CDR3 regions. HTBI primers drove first-round RT-PCR of the TCR CDR3. In TCRdb, the multiplex PCR reads were re-called with MiXCR into one record per CDR3 protein. The table lists roughly 570,000 distinct CDR3 sequences, around 46% of them singletons. The germline V gene encodes CDR1 SGHDN and CDR2 FVKESK. Trimming pared 0 bases from V and 4 bases from J, leaving 16 bases between. The CDR3 extends over 17 amino acids. Study results and caveats: Researchers found most expanded thyroid clonotypes above 0.001 in blood as well.

About this clonotype itself: Its antigen is not identified.

Uncontrolled infection, other autoimmune disease, pregnancy or lactation excluded patients. The sample consisted of peripheral blood or thyroid tissue (not recorded which). This TCR was recovered from a woman younger than 35 with Graves' hyperthyroidism. The chain has TRBV14 and TRBJ1-3; D may be TRBD1 (6 bases). The CDR3, as DNA: TGTGCCAGCAGCCAAGACGCCTTCACAGGGTTCGGAAACACCATATATTTT. Its translation: CASSQDAFTGFGNTIYF.